Below are 7 T cell receptor beta chains sequenced from a single sample in a study of CD8+CD57+ T cells in acquired aplastic anemia (dated by TCRdb to about 2018). The sequencer listed for this sample is Illumina HiSeq 2000. Profiling of TCR beta VDJ combinations and CDR3 sequences used genomic DNA as the template. TCRdb itself trimmed the public reads at Q25 with fastp, ran MiXCR and retained productive beta chains. Each record represents a unique CDR3 protein, reported with the most common genes and DNA among its rows. The sample contains 100,000 to 150,000 distinct CDR3 sequences, nearly 40% of them found a single time. The ten largest clones take up around 2.5% of the sample. The patients picked for sequencing were ones in whom flow cytometry had shown an expansion of CD8+CD57+ cells. Sequencing was done on a sample of sorted CD4+, CD8+, or CD8+CD57+ T cells (not recorded which) from PBMCs. The receptors derive from a human donor with aplastic anemia.

The rearrangement uses TRBV28 and TRBJ1-6; D gene unclear. CDR1 and CDR2 from the germline V gene are MDHEN and SYDVKM. The CDR3 sequence is 18 residues long. With 5 bases removed from V and 4 bases from J, the gap between germline ends came to 21 bases. The DNA of the CDR3 is TGTGCCAGCAGTCCATCGTCCCCATCGGGTTCATATAATTCACCCCTCCACTTT. Translation: CASSPSSPSGSYNSPLHF.

V gene TRBV5-1 combines with J gene TRBJ1-6, with 9 positions matching TRBD1. Trimming at V came to 2 bases and at J to 7 bases, leaving 7 bases not matched to a gene. The germline gives CDR1 SGHRS, CDR2 YFSETQ. The CDR3 totals 16 residues. The CDR3: CASSLRTGAKNSPLHF. The CDR3 coding sequence is TGCGCCAGCAGCTTAAGGACAGGGGCGAAAAATTCACCCCTCCACTTT.

This clonotype showed up many times. This sequence joins TRBV11-2 and TRBJ1-4; a weak D match, TRBD1 (5 bases). V lost 1 base to trimming and J lost 5 bases, with 8 bases between them. Per germline, CDR1 SGHAT and CDR2 FQNNGV. The CDR3 runs to 14 residues. This chain's CDR3 is CASSLGGGNEKLFF. DNA of the CDR3: TGTGCCAGCAGCTTAGGGGGCGGGAATGAAAAACTGTTTTTT.

This clonotype was seen more than once but under ten times. This chain uses TRBV3-1 with TRBJ2-2; D may be TRBD2 (6 bases). V was trimmed by 1 base and J by 3 bases, leaving 18 bases between them. The CDR3 has 18 residues. Germline V lookup: CDR1 LGHDT, CDR2 YNNKEL (reference sequence). CDR3 loop: CASSQGNYGLTYTGELFF. For the CDR3, the DNA is TGTGCCAGCAGCCAAGGAAATTACGGACTAACTTACACCGGGGAGCTGTTTTTT.

This clonotype was seen many times. The chain couples TRBV29-1 to TRBJ1-3, with 7 bases matching TRBD1. Germline V gene data show CDR1 as SQVTM and CDR2 as ANQGSEA. This CDR3 comprises 15 residues. With V trimmed by 7 bases and J by 0 bases, 9 bases remained unmatched. CDR3 loop: CSASLGQNSGNTIYF. DNA for the CDR3: TGCAGCGCATCTCTGGGACAGAACTCTGGAAACACCATATATTTT.

This clonotype was recorded only once. This chain's CDR3 is CASSIQGASYEQYF. The CDR3 nucleotides read TGTGCCAGCAGCATACAGGGCGCTAGCTACGAGCAGTACTTC. This rearrangement joins TRBV7-8 to TRBJ2-5; TRBD1 might be the D (6 bases). Matching the DNA end better, TRBJ2-7 makes the J call doubtful. In germline, CDR1 is SGHVS, CDR2 FQNEAQ. This CDR3 has 14 residues.

Of note for this clonotype: Lacking the conserved final phenylalanine or tryptophan, this CDR3 likely reflects a read error. The chain uses TRBV19 and TRBJ1-4; TRBD1 matches at 9 bases. The CDR3 spans 12 residues. The V and J ends lost 7 bases and 8 bases, in that order; junction bases with no gene match: 2. CDR1 is LNHDA, CDR2 SQIVND, per germline (reference sequence). The CDR3 spells CASNRGREKLFL. CDR3 nucleotides: TGTGCCAGTAACAGGGGGCGCGAAAAACTGTTTCTT.